The clone carrying this T cell receptor beta chain was detected many times. TCRdb re-derived calls from the 5' RACE reads in MiXCR, one entry per CDR3 protein. The sample records roughly 580,000 distinct CDR3 sequences, roughly 18% being singletons. The data were taken from a study of T-cell memory formation after mild COVID-19. The CDR3 spans 13 residues. Germline V gene sequence: CDR1 SEHNR, CDR2 FQNEAQ (reference sequence). The V end lost 1 base, the J end lost 5 bases, and 8 bases lay between the germline ends. Specimen: PBMCs or a T cell subset sorted from them (not recorded which). J is TRBJ1-1 and V is TRBV7-9, with D unresolved. This sequence was found in an adult woman who had mild COVID-19 (a few samples of this study predate the infection). Cell type and time point are not known. CDR3 residues: CASSLEWRTEAFF. CDR3 sequence (DNA): TGTGCCAGCAGCTTAGAATGGAGGACTGAAGCTTTCTTT.